One sample yielded the 32 T cell receptor beta chains listed below, sequenced in a study of CD8 T cells in Susac syndrome (dated by TCRdb to the late 2010s). Libraries came from the immunoSEQ multiplex PCR assay. RNA was extracted with the RNeasy kit and roughly 0.45 to 1 ug was reverse transcribed using random hexamers. TCRdb trimmed the raw reads at Q25, called clones with MiXCR and kept productive beta chains. Rows are unified per CDR3 protein, each entry keeping the most common DNA and genes. The sample contains more than 150,000 distinct CDR3 sequences, roughly nine tenths of them found a single time. The ten largest clones capture roughly 0.08% of the sample. Sequenced sample: CD4+ T cells from PBMCs. The receptors stem from a human donor in good health.

The gene calls are TRBV29-1 and TRBJ1-2, with no clear D. Germline loops: CDR1 SQVTM, CDR2 ANQGSEA. This CDR3 comprises 12 residues. The V gene lost 7 bases and the J gene lost 3 bases, with 12 bases spanning the gap. The CDR3 region is CSGGCLDYGYTF. The CDR3 DNA sequence: TGCAGCGGCGGGTGTTTGGACTATGGCTACACCTTC.

The gene calls are TRBV11-2 and TRBJ1-3; unclear D gene. CDR1 SGHAT and CDR2 FQNNGV come from the germline V gene. CDR3 length: 13 amino acids. The germline V and J ends were trimmed by 0 bases and 4 bases, with 4 bases remaining between them. For the CDR3, the DNA is TGTGCCAGCAGCTTAGATCAGGGAAACACCATATATTTT. Translated, it gives CASSLDQGNTIYF.

This chain connects TRBV12-3 or TRBV12-4 to TRBJ2-3; D perhaps matches TRBD2 (6 bases). There are 13 residues in the CDR3. With 11 bases removed from V and 2 bases from J, the gap between germline ends came to 14 bases. CDR3 sequence reads: CAVRRGYTDTQYF. In nucleotides, the CDR3 is TGTGCCGTACGTCGGGGGTACACAGATACGCAGTATTTT.

The chain links TRBV2 to TRBJ2-1, with 7 nucleotides matching TRBD1. This CDR3 region has 14 residues. Germline loops: CDR1 SNHLY, CDR2 FYNNEI. J was trimmed by 2 bases and V by 6 bases; bases with no gene match: 4. CDR3 coding DNA: TGTGCCAGCAGGGGCCAGGGGGCCTACAATGAGCAGTTCTTC. It encodes CASRGQGAYNEQFF.

The rearrangement joins TRBV28 to TRBJ1-2; D possibly corresponds to TRBD1 (6 bases). CDR1 and CDR2 (germline): MDHEN, SYDVKM. V lost 6 bases and J 8 bases, leaving 16 bases between the germline ends. This CDR3 has 13 amino acids. CDR3 coding DNA: TGTGCCAGCAGGCTACAGGGAGGAGAAGGCTACACCTTC. It specifies CASRLQGGEGYTF.

This clonotype was detected only once. This chain links TRBV2 with TRBJ2-7; 7 nucleotides line up with TRBD1. The CDR3 is 17 amino acids. With 0 bases clipped from V and 0 bases from J, the junction kept 8 bases outside the gene matches. In germline, CDR1 is SNHLY, CDR2 FYNNEI. As DNA, the CDR3 is TGTGCCAGCAGTGAAGCGCTTGGGACAGTCAACTCCTACGAGCAGTACTTC. Translating it yields CASSEALGTVNSYEQYF.

J is TRBJ2-3 and V is TRBV18; D is undetermined. V dropped 3 bases and J dropped 0 bases, with 10 bases sitting between them. This CDR3 has 15 residues. Germline V CDR1 and CDR2: KGHSH, LQKENI. The CDR3 reads CASSPSAASTDTQYF. CDR3 nucleotide sequence: TGTGCCAGCTCACCTTCAGCAGCTAGCACAGATACGCAGTATTTT.

This clonotype was seen once. The J gene is TRBJ1-1, the V gene TRBV3-1, with 7 bases lining up with TRBD1. The CDR3 loop spans 14 amino acids. The germline V gene has CDR1 LGHDT and CDR2 YNNKEL (reference sequence). Trimming cost V 4 bases and J 4 bases; bases outside gene matches: 6. Here the CDR3 reads CASSPTGTVTEAFF. The DNA for the CDR3 is TGTGCCAGCAGCCCGACAGGGACGGTCACTGAAGCTTTCTTT.

The rearrangement uses TRBV10-3 and TRBJ1-6; 9 bases line up with TRBD1. V lost 6 bases and J lost 10; bases outside the gene matches: 7. The V gene's germline CDR1 is ENHRY and CDR2 SYGVKD. The CDR3 totals 14 residues. The CDR3 loop reads CAISLGTGYSPLHF. CDR3 DNA sequence: TGTGCCATCAGCCTTGGGACAGGGTACTCACCCCTCCACTTT.

CDR3 sequence reads: CASREDSNQPQHF. The CDR3 DNA sequence: TGTGCCAGCAGGGAGGATAGCAATCAGCCCCAGCATTTT. The chain has TRBV2 and TRBJ1-5; D is unresolved. Between the trimmed V and J ends, which lost 6 bases and 0 bases, there was a span of 6 bases. Germline V gene sequence: CDR1 SNHLY, CDR2 FYNNEI. This CDR3 comprises 13 residues.

The chain carries TRBV7-2 and TRBJ1-2; 8 nucleotides match TRBD1. Germline V lookup: CDR1 SGHTA, CDR2 FQGNSA. This CDR3 is built from 14 residues. Trimming at V came to 5 bases and at J to 5 bases, leaving 7 bases not matched to a gene. CDR3 DNA: TGTGCCAGCAGCGGAGGACAGGGTCGGTATGGCTACACCTTC. Translating it yields CASSGGQGRYGYTF.

The chain couples TRBV24-1 to TRBJ2-2, with TRBD1 matching 7 bases. The V gene end was trimmed by 3 bases and the J gene end by 5 bases; junction bases not matched to a gene: 5. The CDR3 runs 15 residues. The germline gives CDR1 KGHDR, CDR2 SFDVKD. CDR3 loop: CATSDPRTGTGELFF. DNA for the CDR3: TGTGCCACCAGTGATCCTCGGACAGGAACCGGGGAGCTGTTTTTT.

The chain employs TRBV7-9 and TRBJ2-7; 8 bases match TRBD2. Looked up from germline, CDR1 is SEHNR and CDR2 is FQNEAQ (reference sequence). V was clipped by 0 bases and J by 2 bases; unmatched bases: 6. The CDR3 sequence is 16 residues long. CDR3 sequence (DNA): TGTGCCAGCAGCTTAGCCGCCGGTAGCGGGACCTACGAGCAGTACTTC. Translation gives CASSLAAGSGTYEQYF.

This clonotype was seen a single time. The V call is TRBV27, the J call TRBJ1-2, with TRBD1 matching 10 bases. Germline lookup yields CDR1 MNHEY and CDR2 SMNVEV (reference sequence). V was pared by 5 bases and J by 6 bases, with 3 bases of the junction left unmatched. The CDR3 extends over 13 amino acids. The CDR3, as DNA: TGTGCCAGCAGTCAGGGGACAGGGGATGGCTACACCTTC. It codes for CASSQGTGDGYTF.

CDR3 in amino acids: CASSYGLLAGELFF. CDR3 DNA: TGCGCCAGCAGCTACGGACTGCTCGCCGGGGAGCTGTTTTTT. The chain has TRBV5-1 and TRBJ2-2, with D possibly matching TRBD2 (5 bases). Germline values: CDR1 SGHRS, CDR2 YFSETQ. V lost 3 bases, J lost 6 bases, and 12 bases lay in between. The CDR3 length is 14 residues.

This clonotype was seen a single time. V is TRBV28 and J is TRBJ2-1; perhaps TRBD2 as D (6 bases). The CDR3 is made up of 14 amino acids. V dropped 3 bases and J dropped 7 bases, with 13 bases sitting between them. CDR1 MDHEN and CDR2 SYDVKM come from the germline V gene. The CDR3 loop reads CASSLEGLWNEQFF. The DNA of the CDR3 is TGTGCCAGCAGTTTGGAGGGATTGTGGAATGAGCAGTTCTTC.

The V call is TRBV20-1, the J call TRBJ2-2, with D possibly matching TRBD1 (5 bases). V was shortened by 3 bases and J by 6 bases, with 8 bases between the two germline ends. This CDR3 spans 12 amino acids. Germline-derived CDR1 and CDR2 are DFQATT and SNEGSKA (reference sequence). The CDR3 sequence is CSASLGPGELFF. DNA for the CDR3: TGCAGTGCTAGTTTGGGGCCCGGGGAGCTGTTTTTT.

The chain couples TRBV10-1 to TRBJ1-1, with D possibly TRBD1 on 6 matching bases. Trimming took 0 bases from V and 11 from J, leaving 13 bases between them. The germline V gene has CDR1 WNHNN and CDR2 SYGVQD (reference sequence). There are 13 residues in the CDR3. This chain's CDR3 is CASSESIRGPAFF. The CDR3 DNA reads as TGCGCCAGCAGTGAGTCTATCAGGGGTCCCGCTTTCTTT.

This sequence joins TRBV5-4 and TRBJ2-1, with D possibly TRBD1 on 5 matching bases. The V gene's germline CDR1 is SGHNT and CDR2 YYREEE (reference sequence). The CDR3 extends over 13 amino acids. V was cut by 4 bases and J by 5 bases, with 10 bases left in between. The CDR3 is CASSQTTDNEQFF. The CDR3 nucleotides read TGTGCCAGCAGCCAAACGACAGACAATGAGCAGTTCTTC.

This rearrangement joins TRBV20-1 to TRBJ2-7; TRBD1 is a possible D gene (6 bases). Germline loops: CDR1 DFQATT, CDR2 SNEGSKA (reference sequence). V was trimmed by 5 bases and J by 4 bases, leaving 15 bases between them. CDR3 length: 13 residues. The DNA of the CDR3 is TGCAGTGCTTTTAAGGGGGTCTCTTACGAGCAGTACTTC. It encodes CSAFKGVSYEQYF.

The gene calls are TRBV24-1 and TRBJ2-1, with 11 bases matching TRBD2. The germline V gene encodes CDR1 KGHDR and CDR2 SFDVKD. The CDR3 is made up of 14 amino acids. Trimming removed 7 bases from V and 6 bases from J; junction bases left unmatched: 4. CDR3 protein: CATRGTSGRNEQFF. CDR3 sequence (DNA): TGTGCCACCAGAGGGACTAGCGGTCGCAATGAGCAGTTCTTC.

The chain links TRBV29-1 to TRBJ1-2; maybe TRBD1 (5 bases). The germline V and J ends were trimmed by 4 bases and 0 bases, with 9 bases remaining between them. Germline CDR1 SQVTM, CDR2 ANQGSEA. This CDR3 contains 13 residues. The DNA for the CDR3 is TGCAGCGTTGGGCAGGGCACTAACTATGGCTACACCTTC. The encoded protein is CSVGQGTNYGYTF.

The J gene is TRBJ2-7, the V gene TRBV28; D is unclear. The CDR3 is 14 residues long. The ends were cut back, 2 bases at V and 4 bases at J, with 12 bases in the middle. Germline V gene data show CDR1 as MDHEN and CDR2 as SYDVKM. CDR3 residues: CASSLILRIYEQYF. The CDR3 DNA reads TGTGCCAGCAGTTTAATCCTACGTATTTACGAGCAGTACTTC.

This sequence joins TRBV5-1 and TRBJ2-3; perhaps TRBD2 as D (8 bases). The CDR3 totals 13 residues. V lost 4 bases and J 6 bases, leaving 12 bases between the germline ends. Germline V lookup: CDR1 SGHRS, CDR2 YFSETQ. The CDR3 DNA is TGCGCCAGCAGCCGGGAGGGGGCGGATACGCAGTATTTT. Encoded protein: CASSREGADTQYF.

This clonotype has just one count. The genes are TRBV6-1 and TRBJ2-5; a weak D match, TRBD2 (5 bases). CDR1 and CDR2 (germline): MNHNS, SASEGT. V lost 6 bases and J 4 bases, leaving 12 bases between the germline ends. The CDR3 is made up of 13 amino acids. CDR3 DNA: TGTGCCAGCAGGGCGGCGGGCCCAGAGACCCAGTACTTC. This sequence encodes CASRAAGPETQYF.

The V and J genes are TRBV7-9 and TRBJ1-1; D not certain. CDR3 length equals 11 residues. Trimming cost V 1 base and J 5 bases, with 2 bases left between them. Looked up from germline, CDR1 is SEHNR and CDR2 is FQNEAQ (reference sequence). The CDR3 coding sequence is TGTGCCAGCAGCTTAGTTACTGAAGCTTTCTTT. It codes for CASSLVTEAFF.

The rearrangement uses TRBV20-1 and TRBJ1-3; D perhaps matches TRBD1 (5 bases). Germline V gene data show CDR1 as DFQATT and CDR2 as SNEGSKA (reference sequence). V dropped 0 bases and J dropped 4 bases, with 10 bases sitting between them. This CDR3 is 14 amino acids long. The CDR3 protein is CSARDRVRGNTIYF. In DNA, the CDR3 is TGCAGTGCTAGAGACAGGGTGAGGGGAAACACCATATATTTT.

This chain connects TRBV6-5 to TRBJ1-5; perhaps TRBD1 as D (6 bases). Per germline, CDR1 MNHEY and CDR2 SVGAGI. The CDR3 runs 15 residues. The V end lost 6 bases, the J end lost 6 bases, and 18 bases lay between the germline ends. Here the CDR3 DNA reads TGTGCCAGCAGCCCAATCGGGGGGGCGCGTCAGCCCCAGCATTTT. The encoded protein is CASSPIGGARQPQHF.

The J gene is TRBJ2-2, the V gene TRBV6-2 or TRBV6-3; D is uncertain. The V end was cut by 5 bases, the J end by 0 bases, with 4 bases between. Germline values: CDR1 MNHEY, CDR2 SVGEGT. The CDR3 consists of 13 residues. CDR3 sequence reads: CASSVANTGELFF. CDR3 DNA sequence: TGTGCCAGCAGTGTCGCGAACACCGGGGAGCTGTTTTTT.

In its sample, this clonotype was seen once. This chain links TRBV2 with TRBJ1-5; D call uncertain. This CDR3 is 16 amino acids long. Germline V gene data show CDR1 as SNHLY and CDR2 as FYNNEI. V was cut by 1 base and J by 2 bases, with 12 bases left in between. CDR3 in amino acids: CASSEGWDPRNQPQHF. CDR3 in DNA: TGTGCCAGCAGTGAAGGTTGGGATCCGCGCAATCAGCCCCAGCATTTT.

The chain joins TRBV5-1 to TRBJ2-1; TRBD2 is a possible D gene (6 bases). V lost 3 bases and J 8 bases, leaving 18 bases between the germline ends. The CDR3 runs 15 residues. Germline CDR1 reads SGHRS; CDR2 reads YFSETQ. CDR3 coding DNA: TGCGCCAGCAGCTGGGGGGTGGAACCCCTCTATGAGCAGTTCTTC. It translates to CASSWGVEPLYEQFF.

In this sample, this clonotype turned up once. The V gene is TRBV12-3 or TRBV12-4, the J gene TRBJ2-3, with TRBD2 identical over 9 bases. CDR3 length: 15 residues. V dropped 3 bases and J dropped 4; count of bases not matched to a gene: 5. The CDR3 loop reads CASSFIAGVPDTQYF. The DNA for the CDR3 is TGTGCCAGCAGTTTTATAGCGGGAGTCCCAGATACGCAGTATTTT.